The TCR beta chain described here comes from a study of blood T cell repertoires in COVID-19. Overall study context: Material from acute and convalescent COVID-19 was sourced from the United States, Italy and Spain. PBMCs, B-cell-depleted T cells, or T cells were the source of the cDNA or gDNA that made up the material.

The V gene lost 6 bases and the J gene lost 3 bases, with 9 bases spanning the gap. The CDR3 runs 14 residues. Germline V gene sequence: CDR1 MNHEY, CDR2 SMNVEV (reference sequence). Per the authors' pipeline: Reference gene primer amplification gave nucleated cell count estimates. Sequencing used immunoSEQ multiplex PCR; TCRdb keeps in-frame clones, though not all of them. V and J calls and clone size come straight from that table; D and trimming were deduced from the DNA. The sample yields 42,000 or so clones, 65% to 80% seen once. The sequenced sample was peripheral blood. The source of this sequence is a man older than 75 with acute or convalescent COVID-19. The chain recombines TRBV27 with TRBJ1-6; the D is unclear. The CDR3 here is CASRWADYNSPLHF. CDR3 in DNA: TGTGCCAGCAGATGGGCTGACTATAATTCACCCCTCCACTTT.